The 22 T cell receptor beta chains reported below all come from one sample, sequenced in a study of blood T cells in healthy people across ages. Sample-barcoded 5' priming and a J-beta primer mix drove a second PCR of about 7 to 12 cycles. In TCRdb, the 5' RACE reads were re-called with MiXCR into one record per CDR3 protein. The profile shows approximately 670,000 distinct CDR3 sequences, roughly two fifths of them singletons. The material sequenced was blood. These receptors came from an elderly man in good health.

This clonotype showed up many times. The chain joins TRBV3-1 to TRBJ2-7; the D is unclear. The CDR3 is 15 residues long. The V end was cut by 0 bases, the J end by 2 bases, with 11 bases between. The germline gives CDR1 LGHDT, CDR2 YNNKEL (reference sequence). CDR3 sequence (DNA): TGTGCCAGCAGCCAAGAATGGAAATCAACCTACGAGCAGTACTTC. Translating it yields CASSQEWKSTYEQYF.

The table lists this clonotype with a few counts. V gene TRBV6-2 or TRBV6-3 combines with J gene TRBJ2-4; no definite D call. Trimming removed 0 bases from V and 1 base from J, with 10 bases in between. From germline, CDR1 is MNHEY and CDR2 SVGEGT. The CDR3 length is 16 residues. The CDR3 is CASSYSEAGAKNIQYF. The CDR3 DNA reads TGTGCCAGCAGTTACTCCGAGGCCGGGGCCAAAAACATTCAGTACTTC.

The CDR3 here is CASSLGTVEETQYF. In nucleotides, the CDR3 is TGCGCCAGCAGCTTGGGTACAGTTGAAGAGACCCAGTACTTC. The chain joins TRBV5-1 to TRBJ2-5; D uncertain. CDR1 and CDR2 (germline): SGHRS, YFSETQ. The CDR3 is 14 amino acids. The V end was cut by 0 bases, the J end by 3 bases, with 9 bases between.

The V gene is TRBV5-1, the J gene TRBJ1-1, with 7 bases that match TRBD1. This CDR3 spans 15 amino acids. The germline V gene encodes CDR1 SGHRS and CDR2 YFSETQ. Unmatched junction bases numbered 10, after V lost 4 bases and J lost 4 bases. In nucleotides, the CDR3 is TGCGCCAGCAGCCCTAACACAGGGGTTGGCACTGAAGCTTTCTTT. This gives the protein CASSPNTGVGTEAFF.

V usage is TRBV7-2 and J usage is TRBJ1-4, with D tentatively TRBD1 (6 bases). The V gene's germline CDR1 is SGHTA and CDR2 FQGNSA. This CDR3 spans 17 amino acids. V was trimmed by 4 bases and J by 7 bases, leaving 22 bases between them. CDR3 amino acids: CASSSRPGTPSGEKLFF. The CDR3 DNA is TGTGCCAGCAGCTCGCGGCCTGGGACACCGTCGGGTGAAAAACTGTTTTTT.

This chain joins TRBV7-2 and TRBJ1-6; 9 bases are shared with TRBD1. CDR1 SGHTA and CDR2 FQGNSA come from the germline V gene. The CDR3 runs 15 residues. V shed 6 bases and J 10 bases; nucleotides not matched to a gene: 10. CDR3 region: CASRTGTGTWSPLHF. In nucleotides, the CDR3 is TGTGCCAGCAGAACCGGGACAGGGACGTGGTCACCCCTCCACTTT.

This clonotype was picked up a small number of times. The chain has TRBV4-2 and TRBJ1-1; no firm D call. Germline values: CDR1 LGHNA, CDR2 YNFKEQ. Trimming took 4 bases from V and 7 from J, leaving 16 bases between them. The CDR3 is made up of 14 amino acids. The CDR3 loop is CASSRSDREVEAFF. The CDR3 DNA follows: TGTGCCAGCAGCCGAAGCGATCGAGAGGTTGAAGCTTTCTTT.

The V gene is TRBV7-2, the J gene TRBJ2-1; D is perhaps TRBD2 (6 bases). Trimming stripped 4 bases from V and 11 bases from J, with 21 bases between. Germline V lookup: CDR1 SGHTA, CDR2 FQGNSA. This CDR3 has 15 residues. In DNA form, the CDR3 reads TGTGCCAGCAGCTCCCCGACGGCCTATGGACTAAAGCAGTTCTTC. It codes for CASSSPTAYGLKQFF.

This clonotype has ten or more counts. The rearrangement joins TRBV29-1 to TRBJ2-7; no clear D gene. Trimming removed 4 bases from V and 4 bases from J, with 2 bases in between. Germline lookup yields CDR1 SQVTM and CDR2 ANQGSEA. CDR3 size: 9 residues. The CDR3 bases are TGCAGCGTTGCGTACGAGCAGTACTTC. Translation gives CSVAYEQYF.

In this sample, this clonotype turned up many times. The chain employs TRBV6-5 and TRBJ1-3, with a tentative D call TRBD1 (6 bases). Germline V gives CDR1 MNHEY, CDR2 SVGAGI. The length of the CDR3 is 17 residues. V was pared by 2 bases and J by 8 bases, with 22 bases between. CDR3 in DNA: TGTGCCAGCAGTTACCGTCCGGGGGGACAAGTGGGGGACACCATATATTTT. Translation gives CASSYRPGGQVGDTIYF.

This clonotype came up a few times. The chain combines TRBV7-2 with TRBJ2-7; 8 bases align to TRBD1. This CDR3 is 13 amino acids long. J lost 5 bases, V lost 4 bases, and 4 bases had no gene match. The germline V gene has CDR1 SGHTA and CDR2 FQGNSA. CDR3 in DNA: TGTGCCAGCAGCTCGGACAGGGTAAACGAGCAGTACTTC. Encoded protein: CASSSDRVNEQYF.

This clonotype was found a few times. The chain links TRBV24-1 to TRBJ1-1, with TRBD1 as a possible D gene (6 bases). Germline V gene lookup returns CDR1 KGHDR and CDR2 SFDVKD. Trimming took 2 bases from V and 8 from J, leaving 11 bases between them. The CDR3 spans 13 residues. The CDR3 DNA reads TGTGCCACCAGTGATTCCCAGGGGCGAGAAGCTTTCTTT. Translating gives CATSDSQGREAFF.

This rearrangement joins TRBV12-3 or TRBV12-4 to TRBJ2-6, with 8 positions matching TRBD1. The CDR3 spans 18 residues. V trimming: 5 bases; J trimming: 1 base; junction bases outside the gene matches: 10. The CDR3 DNA reads as TGTGCCAGCAGTACATTAACAGGGGGTCAATCTGGGGCCAACGTCCTGACTTTC. Translating gives CASSTLTGGQSGANVLTF.

The V call is TRBV2, the J call TRBJ1-5, with TRBD1 as a possible D gene (6 bases). This CDR3 contains 13 residues. Germline V gene data show CDR1 as SNHLY and CDR2 as FYNNEI. The V and J ends lost 6 bases and 9 bases respectively, with 15 bases between them. The CDR3 bases are TGTGCCAGCAGGGAAACAGGGAGGGTGCCCCAGCATTTT. It yields the protein CASRETGRVPQHF.

This clonotype was seen repeatedly, ten times or more. The chain links TRBV10-3 to TRBJ2-7; 9 bases are a match to TRBD2. From germline, CDR1 is ENHRY and CDR2 SYGVKD. The CDR3 covers 13 residues. The junction had 2 bases not matched to a gene; V was cut back by 8 bases and J by 0 bases. Here the CDR3 reads CAIGGGDSYEQYF. The CDR3 bases are TGTGCCATCGGCGGGGGGGACTCCTACGAGCAGTACTTC.

The rearrangement uses TRBV20-1 and TRBJ2-1, with TRBD1 matching 7 bases. Per the germline V gene, CDR1 is DFQATT and CDR2 is SNEGSKA (reference sequence). V lost 1 base, J lost 0 bases, and 6 bases stayed unmatched. This CDR3 is built from 16 residues. The CDR3 DNA reads as TGCAGTGCTAGAGGACCGGGACAGAGCTCCTACAATGAGCAGTTCTTC. Its protein product is CSARGPGQSSYNEQFF.

For this clonotype: A read error may explain this, as a much larger clone is one base away. The V and J genes are TRBV28 and TRBJ1-2; D is unresolved. Germline CDR1 is MDHEN and CDR2 is SYDVKM. CDR3 length equals 11 residues. As DNA, the CDR3 is TGTGCCAGCAGTCCTAATTATGGCTACAACTTC. This translates into CASSPNYGYNF.

This chain joins TRBV4-2 and TRBJ2-3; TRBD2 aligns across 12 bases. This CDR3 spans 17 amino acids. Germline CDR1 reads LGHNA; CDR2 reads YNFKEQ. V lost 1 base, J lost 2 bases, and 4 bases stayed unmatched. The CDR3 sequence: CASSQGTSGNPTDTQYF. The CDR3 DNA is TGTGCCAGCAGCCAAGGGACTAGCGGGAACCCCACAGATACGCAGTATTTT.

The chain recombines TRBV7-2 with TRBJ2-4; 8 bases map to TRBD2. The last part of the DNA fits TRBJ2-7 better; the J call may be wrong. Germline V gene sequence: CDR1 SGHTA, CDR2 FQGNSA. The length of the CDR3 is 15 residues. CDR3 sequence reads: CASSLNGGGFYEQYF. CDR3 DNA sequence: TGTGCCAGCAGCTTAAACGGGGGGGGTTTCTACGAGCAGTACTTC.

There are many counts of this clonotype. V and J are TRBV29-1 and TRBJ2-1; 10 bases map to TRBD2. The V segment lost 7 bases and the J segment 2 bases; nucleotides outside the gene matches: 2. This CDR3 is built from 13 residues. Germline V CDR1 and CDR2: SQVTM, ANQGSEA. DNA of the CDR3: TGCAGCGGCGGACTAGCGGCCTACAATGAGCAGTTCTTC. Translation: CSGGLAAYNEQFF.

This clonotype has more than one count but fewer than ten. V usage is TRBV20-1 and J usage is TRBJ1-2; possible D gene TRBD1, 6 bases. The germline CDR1 and CDR2 sequences are DFQATT and SNEGSKA (reference sequence). V dropped 6 bases and J dropped 3 bases, with 20 bases sitting between them. The CDR3 is 15 amino acids. The CDR3 is CSAISRDKAHYGYTF. DNA for the CDR3: TGCAGTGCGATATCCCGGGACAAGGCCCACTATGGCTACACCTTC.

The rearrangement links TRBV7-2 to TRBJ2-7, with TRBD1 matching 9 bases. In germline, CDR1 is SGHTA, CDR2 FQGNSA. CDR3 length equals 13 residues. With 5 bases clipped from V and 5 bases from J, the junction kept 4 bases outside the gene matches. CDR3: CASSGRTGDEQYF. CDR3 DNA: TGTGCCAGCAGCGGACGGACAGGGGACGAGCAGTACTTC. The complete variable domain, with remaining parts taken from reference TRBV7-2 and TRBJ2-7, reads GAGVSQSPSNKVTEKGKDVELRCDPISGHTALYWYRQSLGQGLEFLIYFQGNSAPDKSGLPSDRFSAERTGGSVSTLTIQRTQQEDSAVYLCASSGRTGDEQYFGPGTRLTVT.